A single sample is the source of the 3 T cell receptor beta chains below, sequenced in a study of T-cell reconstitution after alpha-beta-depleted transplantation in children. Unique molecular identifiers were used to barcode this TCRbeta library. TCRdb re-called the PCR reads with MiXCR, one entry per CDR3 protein. Of around 600,000 distinct CDR3 sequences detected, under 12% appear once; the ten largest clones hold 4%. The starting material was PBMCs from the stem cell graft donor, obtained from the stem cell graft. These receptors were collected from a human donor who donated a stem cell graft to a child with acute myeloid leukemia.

This clonotype came up many times. The chain links TRBV20-1 to TRBJ2-5; 12 bases agree with TRBD2. The CDR3 runs to 14 residues. CDR1 and CDR2 from the germline V gene are DFQATT and SNEGSKA (reference sequence). J lost 4 bases, V lost 6 bases, and 6 bases had no gene match. CDR3 in amino acids: CSAPTSGGRETQYF. CDR3 bases: TGCAGTGCACCGACTAGCGGGGGAAGAGAGACCCAGTACTTC.

A few counts support this clonotype. The chain combines TRBV24-1 with TRBJ1-1; D remains unclear. The CDR3 covers 13 residues. The V gene lost 3 bases and the J gene lost 5 bases, with 9 bases spanning the gap. The germline CDR1 and CDR2 sequences are KGHDR and SFDVKD. CDR3 protein: CATSDTSLTEAFF. In DNA form, the CDR3 reads TGTGCCACCAGTGATACTTCCCTGACTGAAGCTTTCTTT.

This clonotype occurred a few times. CDR3 nucleotide sequence: TGCAGTGCGGGCACTGGGGCAGCGATAAACACCGGGGAGCTGTTTTTT. Translation gives CSAGTGAAINTGELFF. The chain has TRBV20-1 and TRBJ2-2; a possible D gene is TRBD1 (5 bases). The germline gives CDR1 DFQATT, CDR2 SNEGSKA (reference sequence). V was shortened by 6 bases and J by 2 bases, with 19 bases between the two germline ends. This CDR3 contains 16 residues.